This T cell receptor (beta chain) appears in the sequencing data of a study of T cells after yellow fever vaccination. TCRdb itself ran the 5' RACE reads through MiXCR, one entry per CDR3 protein. The table lists 550,000 to 750,000 distinct CDR3 sequences, 13% of them singletons. CDR1 MNHNS and CDR2 SASEGT come from the germline V gene. The germline V and J ends were trimmed by 11 bases and 0 bases, with 16 bases remaining between them. CDR3 length equals 15 residues. Sequences were derived from PBMCs, sampled on the day of the yellow fever booster vaccination. This chain links TRBV6-1 with TRBJ2-2; D might be TRBD2 (5 bases). This receptor was identified in a man younger than 45 who received the YFV17D yellow fever vaccine. The DNA for the CDR3 is TGTGCCTCGTCAGGAGGACGGCCGAACACCGGGGAGCTGTTTTTT. Translated, it gives CASSGGRPNTGELFF.